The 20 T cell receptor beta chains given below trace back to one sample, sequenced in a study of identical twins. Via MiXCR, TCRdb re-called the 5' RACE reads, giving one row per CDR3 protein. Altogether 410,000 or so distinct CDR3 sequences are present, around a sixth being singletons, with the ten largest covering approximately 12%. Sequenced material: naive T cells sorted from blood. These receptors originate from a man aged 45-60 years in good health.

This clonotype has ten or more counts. The CDR3 loop reads CASSLAGTGFGNTIYF. The CDR3 bases are TGCGCCAGCAGCTTGGCAGGGACAGGGTTTGGAAACACCATATATTTT. The V and J genes are TRBV5-1 and TRBJ1-3; 9 nucleotides align to TRBD1. This CDR3 spans 16 amino acids. CDR1 and CDR2 (germline): SGHRS, YFSETQ. The V gene end was trimmed by 0 bases and the J gene end by 3 bases; junction bases not matched to a gene: 4.

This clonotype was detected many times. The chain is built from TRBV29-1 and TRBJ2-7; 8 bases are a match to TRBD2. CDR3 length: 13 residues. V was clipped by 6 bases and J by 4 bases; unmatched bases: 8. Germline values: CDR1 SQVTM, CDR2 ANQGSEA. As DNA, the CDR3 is TGCAGCGTGGCTCCGGGACTAGAGTACGAGCAGTACTTC. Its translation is CSVAPGLEYEQYF.

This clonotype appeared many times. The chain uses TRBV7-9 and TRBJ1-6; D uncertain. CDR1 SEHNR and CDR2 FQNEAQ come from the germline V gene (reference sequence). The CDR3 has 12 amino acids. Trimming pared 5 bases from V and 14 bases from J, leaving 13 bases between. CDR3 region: CASSTLGNALHF. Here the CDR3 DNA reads TGTGCCAGCAGCACCCTGGGGAACGCCCTCCACTTT.

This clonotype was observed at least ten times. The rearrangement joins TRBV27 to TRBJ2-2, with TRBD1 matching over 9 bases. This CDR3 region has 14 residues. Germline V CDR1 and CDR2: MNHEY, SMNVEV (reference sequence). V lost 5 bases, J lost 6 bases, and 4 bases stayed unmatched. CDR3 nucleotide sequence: TGTGCCAGCAGTGCACAGGGGGCGGCCGGGGAGCTGTTTTTT. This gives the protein CASSAQGAAGELFF.

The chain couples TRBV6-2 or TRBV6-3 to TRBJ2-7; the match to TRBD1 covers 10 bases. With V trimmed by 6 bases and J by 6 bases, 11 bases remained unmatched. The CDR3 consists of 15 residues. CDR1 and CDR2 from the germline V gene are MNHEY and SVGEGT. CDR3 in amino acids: CASSRRDRGFREQYF. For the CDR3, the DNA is TGTGCCAGCAGCCGCCGGGACAGGGGTTTCCGCGAGCAGTACTTC.

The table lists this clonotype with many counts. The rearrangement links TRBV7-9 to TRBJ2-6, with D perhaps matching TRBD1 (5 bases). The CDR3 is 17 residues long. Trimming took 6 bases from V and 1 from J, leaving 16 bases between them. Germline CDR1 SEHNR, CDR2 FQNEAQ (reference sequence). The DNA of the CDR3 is TGTGCCAGCAGACGAGCTAAGGGGCCGTCTGGGGCCAACGTCCTGACTTTC. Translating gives CASRRAKGPSGANVLTF.

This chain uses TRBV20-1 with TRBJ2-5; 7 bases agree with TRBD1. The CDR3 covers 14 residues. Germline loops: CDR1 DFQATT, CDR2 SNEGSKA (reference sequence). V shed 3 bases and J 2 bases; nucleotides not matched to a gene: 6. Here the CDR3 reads CSASAGTAQETQYF. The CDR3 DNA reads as TGCAGTGCTAGTGCCGGGACAGCGCAAGAGACCCAGTACTTC.

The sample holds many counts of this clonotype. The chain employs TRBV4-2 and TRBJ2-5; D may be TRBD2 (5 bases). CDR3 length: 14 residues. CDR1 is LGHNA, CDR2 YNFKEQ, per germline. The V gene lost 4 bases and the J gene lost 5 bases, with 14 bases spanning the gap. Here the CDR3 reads CASSLSGPGETQYF. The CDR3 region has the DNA TGTGCCAGCAGCCTCTCGGGCCCGGGGGAGACCCAGTACTTC.

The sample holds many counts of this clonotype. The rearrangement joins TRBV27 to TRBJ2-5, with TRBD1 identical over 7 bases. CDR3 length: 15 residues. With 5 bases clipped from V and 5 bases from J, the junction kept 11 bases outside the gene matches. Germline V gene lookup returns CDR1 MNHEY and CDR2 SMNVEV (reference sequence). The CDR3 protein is CASSPHRGFEETQYF. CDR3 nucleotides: TGTGCCAGCAGTCCCCACAGGGGATTTGAGGAGACCCAGTACTTC.

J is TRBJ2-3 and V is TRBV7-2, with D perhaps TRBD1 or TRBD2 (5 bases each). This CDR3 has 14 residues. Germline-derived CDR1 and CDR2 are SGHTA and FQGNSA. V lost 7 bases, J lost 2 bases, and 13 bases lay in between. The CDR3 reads CASTGDRLTDTQYF. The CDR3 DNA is TGTGCCAGCACTGGGGACCGGCTCACAGATACGCAGTATTTT.

DNA for the CDR3: TGTGCCAGCAGTTTATTTACGGGACATTCCTACGAGCAGTACTTC. It yields the protein CASSLFTGHSYEQYF. The rearrangement links TRBV28 to TRBJ2-7; TRBD1 might be the D (6 bases). Trimming left V 1 base short and J 1 base short, with 11 bases between. Germline CDR1 reads MDHEN; CDR2 reads SYDVKM. The CDR3 runs 15 residues.

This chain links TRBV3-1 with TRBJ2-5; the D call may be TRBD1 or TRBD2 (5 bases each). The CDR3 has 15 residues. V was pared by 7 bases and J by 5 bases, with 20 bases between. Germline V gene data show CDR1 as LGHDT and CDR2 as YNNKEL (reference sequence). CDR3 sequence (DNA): TGTGCCAGCACCAGTACCTCCGGGGCTGGGGAGACCCAGTACTTC. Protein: CASTSTSGAGETQYF.

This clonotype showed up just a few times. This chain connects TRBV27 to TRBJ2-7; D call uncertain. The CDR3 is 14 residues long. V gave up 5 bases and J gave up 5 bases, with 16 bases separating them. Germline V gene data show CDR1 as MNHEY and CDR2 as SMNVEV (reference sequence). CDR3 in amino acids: CASSLGWALNEQYF. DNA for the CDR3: TGTGCCAGCAGTCTTGGCTGGGCTCTGAACGAGCAGTACTTC.

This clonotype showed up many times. The CDR3 DNA sequence: TGCAGTGCTTCACTATTCGCTCGCAATGAGCAGTTCTTC. Protein product: CSASLFARNEQFF. This rearrangement joins TRBV20-1 to TRBJ2-1, with D unclear. Looked up from germline, CDR1 is DFQATT and CDR2 is SNEGSKA (reference sequence). V was cut by 5 bases and J by 6 bases, with 14 bases left in between. The CDR3 consists of 13 residues.

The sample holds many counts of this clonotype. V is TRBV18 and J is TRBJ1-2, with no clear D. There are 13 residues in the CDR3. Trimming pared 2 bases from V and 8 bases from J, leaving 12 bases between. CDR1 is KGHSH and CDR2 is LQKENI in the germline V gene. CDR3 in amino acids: CASSPNGFGGYTF. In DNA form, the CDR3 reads TGTGCCAGCTCACCAAATGGCTTCGGGGGCTACACCTTC.

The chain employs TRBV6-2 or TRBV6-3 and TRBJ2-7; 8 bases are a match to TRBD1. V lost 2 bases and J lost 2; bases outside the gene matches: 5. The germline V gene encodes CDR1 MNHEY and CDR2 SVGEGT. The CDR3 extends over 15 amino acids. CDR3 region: CASSYGQGDPYEQYF. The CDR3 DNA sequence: TGTGCCAGCAGTTACGGACAGGGAGACCCCTACGAGCAGTACTTC.

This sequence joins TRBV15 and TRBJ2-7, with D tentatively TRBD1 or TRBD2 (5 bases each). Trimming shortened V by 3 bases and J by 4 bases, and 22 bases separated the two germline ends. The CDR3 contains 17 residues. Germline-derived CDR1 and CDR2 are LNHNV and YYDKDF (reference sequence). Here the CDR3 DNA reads TGTGCCACCAGCAGCCCGACAGCTTTGGGAGCCGATTACGAGCAGTACTTC. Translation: CATSSPTALGADYEQYF.

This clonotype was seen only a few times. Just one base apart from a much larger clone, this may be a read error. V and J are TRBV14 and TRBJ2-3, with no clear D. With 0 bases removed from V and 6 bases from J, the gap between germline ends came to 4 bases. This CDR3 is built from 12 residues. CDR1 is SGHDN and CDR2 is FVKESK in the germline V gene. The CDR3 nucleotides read TGTGCCAGCAGCCAAGACTGGGATACGCAGTATTTT. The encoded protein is CASSQDWDTQYF.

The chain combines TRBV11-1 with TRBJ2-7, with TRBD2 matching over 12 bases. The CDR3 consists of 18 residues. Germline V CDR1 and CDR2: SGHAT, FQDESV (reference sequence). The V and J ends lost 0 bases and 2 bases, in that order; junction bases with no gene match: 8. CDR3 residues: CASSLARGTSGLTYEQYF. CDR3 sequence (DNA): TGTGCCAGCAGCTTAGCCCGGGGGACTAGCGGGTTAACCTACGAGCAGTACTTC.

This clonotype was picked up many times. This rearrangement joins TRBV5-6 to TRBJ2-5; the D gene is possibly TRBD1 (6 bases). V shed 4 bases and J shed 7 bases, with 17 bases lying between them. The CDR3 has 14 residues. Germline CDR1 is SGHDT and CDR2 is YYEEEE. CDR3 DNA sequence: TGTGCCAGCAGCCCGACCGGGACACAGGGGACCCAGTACTTC. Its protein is CASSPTGTQGTQYF.